This TCR beta chain was retrieved from a study of cytomegalovirus exposure and HLA in healthy donors. Findings of the study overall: Accurate prediction of HLA-A and HLA-B alleles (for most subjects) was reportedly achieved from TCR beta sequences. An analysis done earlier found most TCR beta V segments productive about 90% or about 30% of the time. Most CMV-associated TCR beta chains were later found to appear HLA-restricted.

V lost 4 bases and J lost 7, with 18 bases in between. From germline, CDR1 is SGDLS and CDR2 YYNGEE. The CDR3 consists of 14 residues. Comments on this clone: Its target is unknown.

PCR used 60 Vbeta primers and 13 Jbeta primers. The method was immunoSEQ multiplex PCR; TCRdb's version includes in-frame clones alone and lacks a portion of them. The sample contains about 210,000 clones, 82% of which appear only once. The sample was PBMCs. The V call is TRBV9, the J call TRBJ2-7; possibly TRBD1 for D (8 bases). The TCR originated in a middle-aged man in good health and CMV-seropositive. The DNA of the CDR3 is TGTGCCAGCAGCCCCACAGGGGGGGGAGGTGAGCAGTACTTC. Translation: CASSPTGGGGEQYF. The entire variable domain, with the rest obtained from reference TRBV9 and TRBJ2-7, is as follows: DSGVTQTPKHLITATGQRVTLRCSPRSGDLSVYWYQQSLDQGLQFLIQYYNGEERAKGNILERFSAQQFPDLHSELNLSSLELGDSALYFCASSPTGGGGEQYFGPGTRLTVT.